This TCR beta chain was obtained from a study of control samples from healthy donors and cancer patients. The CDR3 spans 18 residues. The V end lost 4 bases, the J end lost 2 bases, and 25 bases lay between the germline ends. Looked up from germline, CDR1 is SGDLS and CDR2 is YYNGEE. The table came from immunoSEQ multiplex PCR; TCRdb's copy has only in-frame clones and leaves some out. The table lists just over 150,000 clones, about 90% of them singletons. The V and J genes are TRBV9 and TRBJ2-7; D may correspond to TRBD1 or TRBD2 (5 bases each). Material: blood. The receptor was derived from a man aged 25 to 40 in good health. The CDR3 coding sequence is TGTGCCAGCAGCCGTACCGCCGGGACGGGTAAGAACCCCTACGAGCAGTACTTC. It encodes CASSRTAGTGKNPYEQYF.